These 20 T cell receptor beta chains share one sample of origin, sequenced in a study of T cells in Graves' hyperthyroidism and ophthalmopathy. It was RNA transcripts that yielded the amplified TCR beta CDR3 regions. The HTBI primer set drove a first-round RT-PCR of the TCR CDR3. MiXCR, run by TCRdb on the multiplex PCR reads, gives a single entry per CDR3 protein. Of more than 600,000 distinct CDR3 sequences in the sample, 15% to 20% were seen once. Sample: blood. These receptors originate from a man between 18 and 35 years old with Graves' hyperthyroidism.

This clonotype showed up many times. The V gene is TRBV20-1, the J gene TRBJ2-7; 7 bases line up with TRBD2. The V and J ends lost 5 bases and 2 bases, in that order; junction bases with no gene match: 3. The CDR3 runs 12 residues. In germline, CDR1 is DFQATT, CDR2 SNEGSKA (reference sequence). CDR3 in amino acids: CSAPGTTYEQYF. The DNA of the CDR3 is TGCAGTGCTCCAGGGACTACCTACGAGCAGTACTTC.

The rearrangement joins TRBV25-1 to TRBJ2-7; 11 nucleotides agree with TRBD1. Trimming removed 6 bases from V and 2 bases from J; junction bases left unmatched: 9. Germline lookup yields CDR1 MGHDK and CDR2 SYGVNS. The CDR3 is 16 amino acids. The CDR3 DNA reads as TGTGCCAGCAGGGGGACAGGGGGGCGACCCACCTACGAGCAGTACTTC. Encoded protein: CASRGTGGRPTYEQYF.

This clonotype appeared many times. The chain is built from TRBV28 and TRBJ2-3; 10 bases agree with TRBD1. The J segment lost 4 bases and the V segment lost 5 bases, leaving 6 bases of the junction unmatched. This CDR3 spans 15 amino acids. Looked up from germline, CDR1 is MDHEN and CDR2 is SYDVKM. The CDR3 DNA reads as TGTGCCAGCAGTACAACCGGGACAGGGGCAGATACGCAGTATTTT. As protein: CASSTTGTGADTQYF.

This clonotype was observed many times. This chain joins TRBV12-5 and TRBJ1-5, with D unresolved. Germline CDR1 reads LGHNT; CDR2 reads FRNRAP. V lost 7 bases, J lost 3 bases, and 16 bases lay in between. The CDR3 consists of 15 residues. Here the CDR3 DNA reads TGTGCTAGTGCCGCCGATCCACCGCCCAATCAGCCCCAGCATTTT. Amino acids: CASAADPPPNQPQHF.

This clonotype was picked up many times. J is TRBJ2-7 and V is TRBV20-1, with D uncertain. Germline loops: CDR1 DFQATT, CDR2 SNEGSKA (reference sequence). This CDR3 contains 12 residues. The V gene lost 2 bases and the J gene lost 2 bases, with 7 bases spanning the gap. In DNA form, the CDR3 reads TGCAGTGCTAGACAGGCTACCTACGAGCAGTACTTC. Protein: CSARQATYEQYF.

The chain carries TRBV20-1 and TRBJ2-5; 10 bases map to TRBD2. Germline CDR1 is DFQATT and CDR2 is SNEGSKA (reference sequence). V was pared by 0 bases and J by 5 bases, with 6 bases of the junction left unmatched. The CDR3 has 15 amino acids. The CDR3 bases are TGCAGTGCTAGAGACACAAGCGGGAGGGTTGAGACCCAGTACTTC. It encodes CSARDTSGRVETQYF.

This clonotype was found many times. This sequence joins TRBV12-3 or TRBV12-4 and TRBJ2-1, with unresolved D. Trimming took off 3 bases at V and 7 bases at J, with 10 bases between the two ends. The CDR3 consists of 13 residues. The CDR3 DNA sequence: TGTGCCAGCAGTTTGGGATTCGGTAATGAGCAGTTCTTC. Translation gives CASSLGFGNEQFF.

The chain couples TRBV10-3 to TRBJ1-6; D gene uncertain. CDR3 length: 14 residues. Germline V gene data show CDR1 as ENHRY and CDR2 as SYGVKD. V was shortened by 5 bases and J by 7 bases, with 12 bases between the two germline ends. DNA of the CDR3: TGTGCCATCAGTCGGGTCGGGGTAAATTCACCCCTCCACTTT. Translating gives CAISRVGVNSPLHF.

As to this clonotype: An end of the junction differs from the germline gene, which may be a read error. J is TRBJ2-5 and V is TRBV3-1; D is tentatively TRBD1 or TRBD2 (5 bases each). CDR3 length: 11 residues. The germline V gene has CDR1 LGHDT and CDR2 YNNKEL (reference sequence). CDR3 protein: CASSQGGGDHF. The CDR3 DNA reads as TGTGCCAGCAGCCAAGGTGGGGGAGACCACTTC.

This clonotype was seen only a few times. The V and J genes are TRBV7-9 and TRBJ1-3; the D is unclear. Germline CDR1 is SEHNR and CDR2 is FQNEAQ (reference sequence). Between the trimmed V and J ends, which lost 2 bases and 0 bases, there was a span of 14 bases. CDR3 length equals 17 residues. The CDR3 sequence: CASSLRARFLSGNTIYF. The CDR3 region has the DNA TGTGCCAGCAGCTTAAGAGCCAGATTTCTCTCTGGAAACACCATATATTTT. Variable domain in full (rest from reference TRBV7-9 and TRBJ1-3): DTGVSQNPRHKITKRGQNVTFRCDPISEHNRLYWYRQTLGQGPEFLTYFQNEAQLEKSRLLSDRFSAERPKGSFSTLEIQRTEQGDSAMYLCASSLRARFLSGNTIYFGEGSWLTVV.

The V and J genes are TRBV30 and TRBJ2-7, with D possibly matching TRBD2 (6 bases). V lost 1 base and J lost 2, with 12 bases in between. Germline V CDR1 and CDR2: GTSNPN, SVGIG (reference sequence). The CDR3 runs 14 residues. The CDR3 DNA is TGTGCCTGGAGTGGGCGAGCGGGTACCTACGAGCAGTACTTC. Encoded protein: CAWSGRAGTYEQYF.

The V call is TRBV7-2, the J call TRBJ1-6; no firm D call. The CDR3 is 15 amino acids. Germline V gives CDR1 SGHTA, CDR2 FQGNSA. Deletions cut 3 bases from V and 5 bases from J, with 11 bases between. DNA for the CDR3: TGTGCCAGCAGCTTTTCGGGGTTGGATAATTCACCCCTCCACTTT. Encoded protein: CASSFSGLDNSPLHF.

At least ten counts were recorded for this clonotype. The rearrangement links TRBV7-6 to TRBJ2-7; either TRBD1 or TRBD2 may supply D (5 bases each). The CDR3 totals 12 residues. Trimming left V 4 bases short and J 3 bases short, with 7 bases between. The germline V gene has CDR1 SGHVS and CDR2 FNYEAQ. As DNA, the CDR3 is TGTGCCAGCAGCTGGGACGGCTACGAGCAGTACTTC. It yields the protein CASSWDGYEQYF.

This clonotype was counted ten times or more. The CDR3 coding sequence is TGTGCCAGCTCACCACTAGCGGGAGGGCCAGAGACCCAGTACTTC. This codes for CASSPLAGGPETQYF. The V gene is TRBV18, the J gene TRBJ2-5, with 11 bases identical to TRBD2. V dropped 1 base and J dropped 4; count of bases not matched to a gene: 2. The CDR3 totals 15 residues. Germline V gene data show CDR1 as KGHSH and CDR2 as LQKENI.

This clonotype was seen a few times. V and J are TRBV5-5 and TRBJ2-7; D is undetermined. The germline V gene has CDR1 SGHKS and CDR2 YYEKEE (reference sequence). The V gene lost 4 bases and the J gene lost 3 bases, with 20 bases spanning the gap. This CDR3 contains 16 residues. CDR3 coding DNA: TGTGCCAGCAGCCCCCTCCTTTGGACGGCTGACTACGAGCAGTACTTC. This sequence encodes CASSPLLWTADYEQYF.

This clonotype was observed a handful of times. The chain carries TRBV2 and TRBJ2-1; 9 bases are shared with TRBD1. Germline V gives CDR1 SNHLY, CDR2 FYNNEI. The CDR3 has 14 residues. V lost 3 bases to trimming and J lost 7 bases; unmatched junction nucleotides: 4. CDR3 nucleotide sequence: TGTGCCAGCAGTGACCGTGGGACAGGGAATGAGCAGTTCTTC. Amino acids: CASSDRGTGNEQFF.

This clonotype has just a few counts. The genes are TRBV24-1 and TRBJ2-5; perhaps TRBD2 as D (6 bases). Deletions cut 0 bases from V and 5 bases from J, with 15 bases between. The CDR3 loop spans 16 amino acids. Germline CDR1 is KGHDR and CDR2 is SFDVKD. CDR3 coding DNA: TGTGCCACCAGTGATTTGGGGGGGAGCGGTGGGGAGACCCAGTACTTC. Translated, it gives CATSDLGGSGGETQYF.

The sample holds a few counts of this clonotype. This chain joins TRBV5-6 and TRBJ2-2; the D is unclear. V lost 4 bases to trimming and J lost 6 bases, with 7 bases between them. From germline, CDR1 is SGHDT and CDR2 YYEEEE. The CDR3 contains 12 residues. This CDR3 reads CASSPHPGELFF. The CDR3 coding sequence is TGTGCCAGCAGCCCCCACCCCGGGGAGCTGTTTTTT.

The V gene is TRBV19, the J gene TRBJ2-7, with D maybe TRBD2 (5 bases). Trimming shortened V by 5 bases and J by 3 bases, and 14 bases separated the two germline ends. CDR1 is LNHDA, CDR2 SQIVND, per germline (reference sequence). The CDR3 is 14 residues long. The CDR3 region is CASSLAAENYEQYF. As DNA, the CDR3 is TGTGCCAGTAGTCTAGCAGCGGAGAACTACGAGCAGTACTTC.

CDR3 nucleotide sequence: TGTGCCAGCAGCTTAGTTCTCGGGTTAGCGGGAGGCATCACAGATACGCAGTATTTT. Protein product: CASSLVLGLAGGITDTQYF. This chain connects TRBV7-6 to TRBJ2-3, with 10 bases aligning to TRBD2. Germline trimming cut 1 base from V and 2 bases from J; bases unmatched to any gene: 12. Germline V gene data show CDR1 as SGHVS and CDR2 as FNYEAQ. CDR3 length: 19 residues.